Reported below is one T cell receptor (beta chain). Its antigen target is currently unknown. No base qualities exist here, and no much larger clone lies one base off it. From each donor, a single peripheral blood sample of roughly 0.11 L on average was drawn into heparinised tubes. Using a panel that included CD45RO, CCR7, CD25, CD127, CD95 and CD27, naive, central memory, regulatory and stem cell-like memory CD4+ T cells were sorted on a BD FACSAria II. Purity was above 98% for every sorted population. Right away, PBMCs were isolated by Lymphoprep density gradient centrifugation and were stained directly, with no culture step. So that batch effects would be minimized, each experiment stained and sorted samples in pairs, pairing one healthy donor with one patient. All of the isolated RNA was reverse transcribed with the High Capacity cDNA Reverse Transcription Kit, so expressed TCRB transcripts were sequenced. Deep immunoSEQ sequencing was applied to naive, central memory and regulatory T cell samples, giving an average of roughly 3.6 million total reads per sample. After sorted cells were lysed in RLT buffer, RNA was extracted with DNase-treated RNeasy Micro or Mini kits, with the choice depending on cell number. Each cell subset was processed separately to prevent cross-contamination, with patient and healthy donor samples processed together. TCRB sequences were amplified from cDNA with the immunoSEQ multiplex PCR, producing 87-bp fragments spanning the CDR3 region. The amplicons were sequenced using the Illumina HiSeq platform. The original pipeline was this. PCR bias was corrected computationally using synthetic template baselines, and reads within Hamming distance 2 were collapsed, with unmergeable singletons discarded. By aligning reads against IMGT, V, D and J genes, CDR3 length, and insertions or deletions at six rearrangement sites were assigned. Within each subset, clonotype counts were normalized to the number of sorted cells before true diversity and Gini coefficients were calculated with the tcR R package. The overlap coefficient, calculated on TCRB nucleotide sequences, was used to quantify repertoire sharing. This immuneACCESS table, as held by TCRdb, lists in-frame sequences with V and J called but not all clones. Of the missing ones, under half trace to an unresolved V gene in checked studies; the others have no known cause. That table furnishes V, J and clone size, whereas the DNA furnished D and trimming. For this sample there are approximately 170,000 clones; around 8% appear just once. The leading ten clones occupy 0.94% of the sample.

The sample comes from a study of beta chain features in type 1 diabetes listed by TCRdb under 2018. In the study overall: Patients and healthy donors did not differ in mean age, gender distribution, total cell number or subset yield. The study compared the TCRB repertoires of sorted circulating CD4+ T cell subsets in recently diagnosed type 1 diabetes patients with those in matched healthy donors. Across all samples, around 99 million sorted cells were examined, and cell number per subset correlated strongly with RNA yield. Regulatory and stem cell-like memory subsets were obtained from only 8 patients and roughly eight healthy donors, while naive and central memory subsets were obtained from all 30 or so donors. The study at large found these results: Naive, central memory and regulatory TCRB repertoires appeared to be more similar among patients than among healthy donors. Because cDNA was sequenced instead of genomic DNA, highly expressing activated cells could be over-represented, though the groups showed no difference in activation or CD3 levels. In all four CD4+ subsets, TCRB CDR3 length was moderately but significantly shorter in type 1 diabetes patients. Because the HLA sub-analyses included only small numbers of individuals, any influence of HLA type on TCRB rearrangement was left unresolved. PCR may preferentially amplify shorter templates, but because patient and control samples were amplified and corrected together, any resulting skew would affect both groups equally. Fewer insertions and more nucleotide deletions at VDJ recombination sites were observed in patients with type 1 diabetes, implying thymic rearrangement abnormalities.

V and J are truncated by 6 bases and 0 bases respectively, leaving an intervening sequence of 3 bases. From the germline V gene, CDR1 is SNHLY and CDR2 is FYNNEI. CDR3 length: 12 amino acids, cysteine to phenylalanine. Kept here is only the CDR3 DNA, which spans 36 bases and is read in frame from base 1. Material for sequencing was central memory CD4+ T cells from blood. This sequence uses TRBV2 and TRBJ1-5; no D gene call is confident. The source is a middle-aged woman with type 1 diabetes. CDR3 region: CASRYSNQPQHF. The sequenced DNA is TGTGCCAGCAGGTATAGCAATCAGCCCCAGCATTTT.